The 25 T cell receptor beta chains listed next were all sequenced from one sample in a study of OX40 agonist ivuxolimab in advanced cancers. Data came from immunoSEQ multiplex PCR; TCRdb stores just in-frame clones and leaves some out. The data show roughly 68,000 clones, with over 75% seen just once and around 15% held by the top ten. The sample in question was CD4+ or CD8+ T cells sorted from blood, obtained in a trial of the OX40 agonist ivuxolimab. These receptors originate from an adult with an advanced solid tumor such as melanoma, head and neck, liver or kidney cancer.

The chain employs TRBV13 and TRBJ2-7; tentatively, D is TRBD1 (6 bases). This CDR3 has 14 amino acids. Germline CDR1 PRHDT, CDR2 FYEKMQ (reference sequence). The V end lost 0 bases, the J end lost 3 bases, and 9 bases lay between the germline ends. The CDR3 loop reads CASSLGQGVYEQYF. The CDR3 DNA is TGTGCCAGCAGCTTAGGACAGGGTGTCTACGAGCAGTACTTC.

The genes are TRBV19 and TRBJ1-4, with a possible D match to TRBD1 (6 bases). CDR1 is LNHDA and CDR2 is SQIVND in the germline V gene (reference sequence). V was clipped by 11 bases and J by 8 bases, with 15 bases between them. There are 12 residues in the CDR3. The CDR3 region has the DNA TGTGCCTGTTCACAGGGTTGGGAAAAACTGTTTTTT. It is translated as CACSQGWEKLFF.

The rearrangement uses TRBV13 and TRBJ1-2; TRBD1 aligns across 7 bases. This CDR3 spans 14 amino acids. Germline values: CDR1 PRHDT, CDR2 FYEKMQ (reference sequence). V lost 5 bases, J lost 2 bases, and 5 bases stayed unmatched. CDR3 sequence: CASSAATGNYGYTF. The CDR3 DNA is TGTGCCAGCAGCGCGGCGACAGGGAACTATGGCTACACCTTC.

The CDR3 nucleotides read TGTGCCAGCAGTTTAAGGGCCCCCGGTAGGGACGAGGGCTACACCTTC. Translation gives CASSLRAPGRDEGYTF. The gene calls are TRBV28 and TRBJ1-2; TRBD1 is a possible D gene (5 bases). This CDR3 spans 16 amino acids. With 2 bases removed from V and 8 bases from J, the gap between germline ends came to 21 bases. Per the germline V gene, CDR1 is MDHEN and CDR2 is SYDVKM.

The chain recombines TRBV13 with TRBJ1-3; unclear D gene. V lost 4 bases, J lost 0 bases, and 10 bases lay in between. The CDR3 totals 15 residues. Germline V lookup: CDR1 PRHDT, CDR2 FYEKMQ (reference sequence). The CDR3, as DNA: TGTGCCAGCAGCTCCTATACAGTCTCTGGAAACACCATATATTTT. Translation: CASSSYTVSGNTIYF.

This chain links TRBV30 with TRBJ1-1; the D is unclear. Germline V gene sequence: CDR1 GTSNPN, CDR2 SVGIG (reference sequence). The V and J ends lost 0 bases and 0 bases respectively, with 5 bases between them. The CDR3 loop spans 13 amino acids. The CDR3 reads CAWSVLVNTEAFF. The CDR3, as DNA: TGTGCCTGGAGTGTACTCGTGAACACTGAAGCTTTCTTT.

The chain has TRBV29-1 and TRBJ2-7; D remains ambiguous. The CDR3 loop spans 15 amino acids. The V gene's germline CDR1 is SQVTM and CDR2 ANQGSEA. With 4 bases removed from V and 2 bases from J, the gap between germline ends came to 18 bases. The chain's CDR3 is CSVVMDEDRTYEQYF. CDR3 in DNA: TGCAGCGTTGTCATGGATGAGGACCGAACCTACGAGCAGTACTTC.

The J gene is TRBJ1-1, the V gene TRBV27, with D maybe TRBD1 (6 bases). The V gene lost 0 bases and the J gene lost 5 bases, with 7 bases spanning the gap. This CDR3 is built from 13 residues. Germline V gives CDR1 MNHEY, CDR2 SMNVEV (reference sequence). The CDR3: CASSLSQGTEAFF. The DNA for the CDR3 is TGTGCCAGCAGTTTATCACAGGGTACTGAAGCTTTCTTT.

The rearrangement links TRBV19 to TRBJ1-2; D is ambiguous. Germline CDR1 reads LNHDA; CDR2 reads SQIVND (reference sequence). CDR3 size: 15 residues. The V gene lost 6 bases and the J gene lost 6 bases, with 20 bases spanning the gap. CDR3 DNA sequence: TGTGCCAGTAGGCCACAACAGAGATCACTGGATGGCTACACCTTC. It specifies CASRPQQRSLDGYTF.

The chain has TRBV4-1 and TRBJ1-1; D is ambiguous. V lost 1 base and J 0 bases, leaving 12 bases between the germline ends. Germline CDR1 and CDR2: MGHRA and YSYEKL. The CDR3 covers 16 residues. The DNA of the CDR3 is TGCGCCAGCAGCCAAGGTGAGGGAGTGATGAACACTGAAGCTTTCTTT. It translates to CASSQGEGVMNTEAFF.

The rearrangement links TRBV28 to TRBJ2-3, with 8 bases matching TRBD2. This CDR3 spans 16 amino acids. J gave up 2 bases and V 5 bases, and 9 bases lay outside the gene matches. Germline values: CDR1 MDHEN, CDR2 SYDVKM. CDR3 region: CASSMRLARVTDTQYF. The CDR3 DNA sequence: TGTGCCAGCAGTATGCGACTAGCGCGAGTCACAGATACGCAGTATTTT.

This chain connects TRBV5-1 to TRBJ1-2, with 9 bases lining up with TRBD1. CDR3 size: 15 residues. Germline V CDR1 and CDR2: SGHRS, YFSETQ. J lost 3 bases, V lost 4 bases, and 7 bases had no gene match. The CDR3 nucleotides are TGCGCCAGCAGCCTCCCGGGACAGGGAGACTATGGCTACACCTTC. This translates into CASSLPGQGDYGYTF.

The chain combines TRBV5-8 with TRBJ1-1, with D unclear. The V gene lost 2 bases and the J gene lost 0 bases, with 14 bases spanning the gap. Per the germline V gene, CDR1 is SGHTS and CDR2 is YDEGEE. This CDR3 comprises 16 residues. In DNA form, the CDR3 reads TGTGCCAGCAGCTTCGGTGTCGGCAGGTTGAACACTGAAGCTTTCTTT. Translated, it gives CASSFGVGRLNTEAFF.

This clone appeared once. The rearrangement links TRBV23-1 to TRBJ2-4; D not resolved. TRBV23-1 counts as an open reading frame of uncertain function. The CDR3 has 17 residues. V lost 0 bases and J lost 3, with 15 bases in between. The CDR3, as DNA: TGCGCCAGCAGTCAATCGCCCCACCCTTCGGGCAAAAACATTCAGTACTTC. Residues: CASSQSPHPSGKNIQYF.

The chain employs TRBV9 and TRBJ2-3; unclear D gene. Germline CDR1 SGDLS, CDR2 YYNGEE. CDR3 length equals 9 residues. The V end lost 7 bases, the J end lost 6 bases, and 3 bases lay between the germline ends. CDR3 sequence reads: CASGDTQYF. Here the CDR3 DNA reads TGTGCCAGCGGGGATACGCAGTATTTT.

V and J are TRBV11-2 and TRBJ2-3, with 11 bases that match TRBD2. Trimming cost V 3 bases and J 1 base; bases outside gene matches: 3. The CDR3 is 16 residues long. Germline V gives CDR1 SGHAT, CDR2 FQNNGV. CDR3 DNA: TGTGCCAGCAGCTTTAGCGGGAGGGGACGCACAGATACGCAGTATTTT. It encodes CASSFSGRGRTDTQYF.

The V call is TRBV4-1, the J call TRBJ2-5, with 9 bases that match TRBD1. V lost 1 base and J lost 5; bases outside the gene matches: 14. This CDR3 has 18 residues. CDR1 and CDR2 from the germline V gene are MGHRA and YSYEKL. CDR3 nucleotides: TGCGCCAGCAGCCAAGCCACGGCCGGGACAGGGATCTGGGAGACCCAGTACTTC. Its translation is CASSQATAGTGIWETQYF.

The gene calls are TRBV15 and TRBJ1-4, with TRBD1 identical over 7 bases. The CDR3 has 15 residues. Germline-derived CDR1 and CDR2 are LNHNV and YYDKDF (reference sequence). The junction had 7 bases not matched to a gene; V was cut back by 3 bases and J by 6 bases. The CDR3 nucleotides read TGTGCCACCAGCAGGACAGACAGGGAAGATGAAAAACTGTTTTTT. It translates to CATSRTDREDEKLFF.

The chain couples TRBV2 to TRBJ2-7; 11 positions match TRBD2. The V gene's germline CDR1 is SNHLY and CDR2 FYNNEI. Trimming at V came to 2 bases and at J to 2 bases, leaving 5 bases not matched to a gene. This CDR3 is built from 16 residues. CDR3 nucleotide sequence: TGTGCCAGCAGTGAAAGAGGGACTAGCGGAACCTACGAGCAGTACTTC. Translation: CASSERGTSGTYEQYF.

The chain recombines TRBV5-1 with TRBJ2-1, with no clear D. Germline CDR1 SGHRS, CDR2 YFSETQ. The CDR3 has 11 amino acids. V lost 1 base, J lost 5 bases, and 1 base lay in between. The CDR3 reads CASSLNNEQFF. The CDR3 DNA follows: TGCGCCAGCAGCTTGAACAATGAGCAGTTCTTC.

This chain uses TRBV2 with TRBJ2-1, with no clear D. Germline V gives CDR1 SNHLY, CDR2 FYNNEI. This CDR3 contains 14 residues. V was pared by 6 bases and J by 0 bases, with 9 bases between. CDR3 loop: CASSFSSSYNEQFF. In nucleotides, the CDR3 is TGTGCCAGCAGCTTTTCGAGCTCCTACAATGAGCAGTTCTTC. The full variable domain, completed using reference TRBV2 and TRBJ2-1, is EPEVTQTPSHQVTQMGQEVILRCVPISNHLYFYWYRQILGQKVEFLVSFYNNEISEKSEIFDDQFSVERPDGSNFTLKIRSTKLEDSAMYFCASSFSSSYNEQFFGPGTRLTVL.

The V gene is TRBV7-3, the J gene TRBJ1-6; no reliable D call. The CDR3 covers 17 residues. Trimming removed 5 bases from V and 6 bases from J, with 20 bases in between. CDR1 SGHTA and CDR2 FQGTGA come from the germline V gene. CDR3 sequence (DNA): TGTGCCAGCAGCGAAAGCCCCCCGCAGGTTCCTAATTCACCCCTCCACTTT. Its translation is CASSESPPQVPNSPLHF.

This chain links TRBV6-6 with TRBJ1-5; a possible D gene is TRBD1 (5 bases). The CDR3 spans 15 residues. Germline-derived CDR1 and CDR2 are MNHNY and SVGAGI (reference sequence). V lost 5 bases and J 2 bases, leaving 13 bases between the germline ends. The CDR3 DNA follows: TGTGCCAGCAGTCTAGGGGAGTTGGGCAATCAGCCCCAGCATTTT. Residues: CASSLGELGNQPQHF.

V usage is TRBV18 and J usage is TRBJ2-7, with D maybe TRBD1 (5 bases). The CDR3 contains 11 residues. The V gene lost 6 bases and the J gene lost 3 bases, with 6 bases spanning the gap. The germline gives CDR1 KGHSH, CDR2 LQKENI. CDR3 amino acids: CASSDSYEQYF. The DNA for the CDR3 is TGTGCCAGCTCTGACAGCTACGAGCAGTACTTC.

The chain carries TRBV2 and TRBJ2-5; D may be TRBD2 (6 bases). Germline-derived CDR1 and CDR2 are SNHLY and FYNNEI. This CDR3 is 16 amino acids long. Deletions cut 0 bases from V and 5 bases from J, with 16 bases between. CDR3 protein: CASSEAASEGQETQYF. The CDR3 coding sequence is TGTGCCAGCAGTGAAGCAGCTAGCGAAGGCCAGGAGACCCAGTACTTC.